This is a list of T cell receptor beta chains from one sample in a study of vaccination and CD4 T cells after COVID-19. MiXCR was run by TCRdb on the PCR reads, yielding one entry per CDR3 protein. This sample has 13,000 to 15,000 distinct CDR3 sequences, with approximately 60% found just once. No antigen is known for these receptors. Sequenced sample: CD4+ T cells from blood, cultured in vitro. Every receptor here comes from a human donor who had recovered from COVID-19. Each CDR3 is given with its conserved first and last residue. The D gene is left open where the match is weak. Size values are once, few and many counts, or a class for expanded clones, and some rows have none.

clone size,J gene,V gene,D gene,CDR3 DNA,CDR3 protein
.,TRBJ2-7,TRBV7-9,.,TGTGCCAGCAGCTTAGTTGCGGTTGGGGACCCCTACGAGCAGTACTTC,CASSLVAVGDPYEQYF
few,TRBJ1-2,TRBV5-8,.,TGTGCCAGCAGCTTCTTTAGTGCCGGGATCTATGGCTACACCTTC,CASSFFSAGIYGYTF
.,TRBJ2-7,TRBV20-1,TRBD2,TGCAGTGCTACCCGGGAGGGCCCTTTCTACGAGCAGTACTTC,CSATREGPFYEQYF
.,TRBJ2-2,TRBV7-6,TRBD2,TGTGCCAGCAGCTTAGGGGGAGGGGATGAGGAGCTGTTTTTT,CASSLGGGDEELFF
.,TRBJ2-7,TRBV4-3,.,TGCGCCAGCAGCAAGGGAACCTTTGACGAGCAGTACTTC,CASSKGTFDEQYF
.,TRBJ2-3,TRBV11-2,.,TGTGCCAGCAGAATAGCCGGGGATACGCAGTATTTT,CASRIAGDTQYF
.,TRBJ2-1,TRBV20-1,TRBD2,TGCAGTGCTAATAGCGGGGTACACAATGAGCAGTTCTTC,CSANSGVHNEQFF
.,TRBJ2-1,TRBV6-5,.,TGTGCCAGCAGTTCCGGACTGGACTCCTACGAGCAGTTCTTC,CASSSGLDSYEQFF
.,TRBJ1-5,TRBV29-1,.,TGCAGCGTTGTGTTTGACAGCAATCAGCCCCAGCATTTT,CSVVFDSNQPQHF
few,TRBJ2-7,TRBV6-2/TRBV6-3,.,TGTGCCAGCAGTTTGGGGGAATCCCACGAGCAGTACTTC,CASSLGESHEQYF
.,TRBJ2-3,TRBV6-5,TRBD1,TGTGCCAGCAGTTACTCGGACAGGGGTGTTACGCAGTATTTT,CASSYSDRGVTQYF
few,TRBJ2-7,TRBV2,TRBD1,TGTGCCAGCAGTGAACGGGACAGGGTCGAGCAGTACTTC,CASSERDRVEQYF
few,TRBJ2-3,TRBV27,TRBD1,TGTGCCAGCAGTTCATTCACAGGGGTTTATACGCAGTATTTT,CASSSFTGVYTQYF
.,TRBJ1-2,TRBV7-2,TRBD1,TGTGCCAGCAGCTTAGCTAGGACAGGGTCTCGGAAGTACTATGGCTACACCTTC,CASSLARTGSRKYYGYTF
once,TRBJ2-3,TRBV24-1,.,TGTGCCACCAGTCTTACAGGAACGGGAACAGATACGCAGTATTTT,CATSLTGTGTDTQYF
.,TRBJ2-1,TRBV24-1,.,TGTGCCACCAGTGACATACTAGGAGGGCAGTTCTTC,CATSDILGGQFF
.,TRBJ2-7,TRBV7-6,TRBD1,TGTGCCAGCAGCGGGACAGGGTCCCACGAGCAGTACTTC,CASSGTGSHEQYF
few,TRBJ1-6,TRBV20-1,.,TGCAGTGCTAAGGGGCCAACCGATAATTCACCCCTCCACTTT,CSAKGPTDNSPLHF
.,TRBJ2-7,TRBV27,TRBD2,TGTGCCAGCAGTTTCCGGGAGGGCCTCGAGCAGTACTTC,CASSFREGLEQYF
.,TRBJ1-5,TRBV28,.,TGTGCCAGCATACCGGGGAATAGCAATCAGCCCCAGCATTTT,CASIPGNSNQPQHF
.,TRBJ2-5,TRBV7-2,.,TGTGCCAGCAGCTTAGCGCCGTGGCGTCGCCAAGAGACCCAGTACTTC,CASSLAPWRRQETQYF
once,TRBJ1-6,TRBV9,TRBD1,TGTGCCAGCAGCGTAGATAGGACAGGGAGTTCACCCCTCCACTTT,CASSVDRTGSSPLHF
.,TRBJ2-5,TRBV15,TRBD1,TGTGCCACCACCACCCCCCCGGGACAGGGAGTAGAGACCCAGTACTTC,CATTTPPGQGVETQYF
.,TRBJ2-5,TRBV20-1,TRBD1,TGCAGTGCTCCTCGGACAGGGTTGGAGACCCAGTACTTC,CSAPRTGLETQYF
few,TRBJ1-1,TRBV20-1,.,TGCAGTGCCCCTATAGGACGTAAGTTCGCGAACACTGAAGCTTTCTTT,CSAPIGRKFANTEAFF
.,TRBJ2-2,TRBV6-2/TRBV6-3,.,TGTGCCAGCAGCCGCGTCCCAGGGTTCGCGAACACCGGGGAGCTGTTTTTT,CASSRVPGFANTGELFF
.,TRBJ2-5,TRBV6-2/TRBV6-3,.,TGTGCCAGCAGTTACCTTACGGAGGAAGAGACCCAGTACTTC,CASSYLTEEETQYF
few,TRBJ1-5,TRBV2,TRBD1,TGTGCCAGCAGTCCCGGGACAGACAATCAGCCCCAGCATTTT,CASSPGTDNQPQHF
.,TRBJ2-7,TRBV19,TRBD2,TGTGCCAGTAGTTCCCTGCCGGGACTAAGAAGTTCCTACGAGCAGTACTTC,CASSSLPGLRSSYEQYF
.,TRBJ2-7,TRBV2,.,TGTGCCAGCAGTTTGACACTACCCTACGAGCAGTACTTC,CASSLTLPYEQYF
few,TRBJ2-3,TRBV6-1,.,TGTGCCAGCATAGCTAGCTGGAGCACAGATACGCAGTATTTT,CASIASWSTDTQYF
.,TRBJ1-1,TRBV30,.,TGTGCCTGGAGTGCGACGGGGGGCGGCAAAGCTTTCTTT,CAWSATGGGKAFF
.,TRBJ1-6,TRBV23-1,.,TGCGCCAGCCTCTATCCTACAGGGAGCTCCTATAATTCACCCCTCCACTTT,CASLYPTGSSYNSPLHF
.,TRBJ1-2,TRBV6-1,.,TGTGCCAGCGAAGTCGGGGGAATTCGAAACTATGGCTACACCTTC,CASEVGGIRNYGYTF
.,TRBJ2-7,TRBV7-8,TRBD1,TGTGCCAGCAGCTCAGACAGGGACTCCTACGAGCAGTACTTC,CASSSDRDSYEQYF
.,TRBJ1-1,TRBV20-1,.,TGCGGACTCAAAAAGGGCCGTGGGAACACTGAAGCTTTCTTT,CGLKKGRGNTEAFF
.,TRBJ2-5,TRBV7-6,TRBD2,TGTGCCAGCAGCCTGGGGGGCGGGAGGGTCCAGTACTTC,CASSLGGGRVQYF
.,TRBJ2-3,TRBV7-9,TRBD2,TGTGCCAGCAGCTTAAGGGCTCTAGCGGGAGGCACAGATACGCAGTATTTT,CASSLRALAGGTDTQYF
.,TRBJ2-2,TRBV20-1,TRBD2,TGCAGTGCTAGGAACCCGAGACTAGCGGGCCAGGGGGAGCTGTTTTTT,CSARNPRLAGQGELFF
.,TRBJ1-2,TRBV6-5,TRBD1,TGTGCCAGCAGTTACTCGACAGGGGACAGAGACTATGGCTACACCTTC,CASSYSTGDRDYGYTF
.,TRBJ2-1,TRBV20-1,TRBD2,TGCAGTGCTTCCCGCCAGCTACTAGCGGGAGGGGAGGTGTGGTTGAATGAGCAGTTCTTC,CSASRQLLAGGEVWLNEQFF
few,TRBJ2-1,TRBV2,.,TGTGCCAGCAGTGAAAGCAACGGTGGGTTCTTC,CASSESNGGFF
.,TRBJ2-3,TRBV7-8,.,TGTGCCAGCCTGTCCTCACCCAGCACAGATACGCAGTATTTT,CASLSSPSTDTQYF
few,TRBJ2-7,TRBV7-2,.,TGTGCCAGCAGCTTAAACTCCTACGAGCAGTACTTC,CASSLNSYEQYF
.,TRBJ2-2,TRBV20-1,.,TGCAGTGCTAGTCCGGTCCTGAACACCGGGGAGCTGTTTTTT,CSASPVLNTGELFF
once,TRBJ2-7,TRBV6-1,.,TGTGCCAGCAGTGAAGCGGGGGGCAGCTCCTACGAGCAGTACTTC,CASSEAGGSSYEQYF
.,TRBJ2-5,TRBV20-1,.,TGCAGTGCCCAGGGAAGGGAGTGGCAAGAGACCCAGTACTTC,CSAQGREWQETQYF